What follows are 32 T cell receptor beta chains derived from one specimen sequenced in a study of brain T cells in children with intractable seizures. Time point described: blood from clinic visit 5 months post-surgery; TSC patient then seizure free. This table comes from immunoSEQ multiplex PCR, and its TCRdb copy is limited to in-frame clones, with some not included. The repertoire consists of a few hundred thousand clones, with over 90% occurring once and the leading ten covering roughly 5.8%. The sample consisted of peripheral blood, taken approximately 5 months after surgery. All receptors derive from a boy under three years old with tuberous sclerosis and intractable seizures.

This chain joins TRBV28 and TRBJ2-1; 11 bases align to TRBD2. V lost 3 bases, J lost 5 bases, and 9 bases stayed unmatched. Per the germline V gene, CDR1 is MDHEN and CDR2 is SYDVKM. The CDR3 sequence is 17 residues long. In DNA form, the CDR3 reads TGTGCCAGCAGTTTTCCCCTACTAGCGGGAGCAAACAATGAGCAGTTCTTC. As protein: CASSFPLLAGANNEQFF.

The chain couples TRBV4-1 to TRBJ1-1; D is uncertain. CDR3 length: 11 amino acids. V was cut by 3 bases and J by 8 bases, with 7 bases left in between. The germline V gene encodes CDR1 MGHRA and CDR2 YSYEKL. CDR3 residues: CASSHRGEAFF. The CDR3 DNA sequence: TGCGCCAGCAGCCACCGGGGAGAAGCTTTCTTT.

V is TRBV7-6 and J is TRBJ2-7; 10 nucleotides line up with TRBD2. CDR3 length: 14 residues. Per germline, CDR1 SGHVS and CDR2 FNYEAQ. V was pared by 5 bases and J by 2 bases, with 3 bases of the junction left unmatched. CDR3 coding DNA: TGTGCCAGCAGCCGGACTAGCGGCCCCTACGAGCAGTACTTC. Translated: CASSRTSGPYEQYF.

As to this clone: Different DNA sequences within this sample yield the same CDR3. The rearrangement uses TRBV5-4 and TRBJ2-7; 8 bases agree with TRBD1. V gave up 4 bases and J gave up 2 bases; unmatched junction bases: 5. Germline V gene lookup returns CDR1 SGHNT and CDR2 YYREEE (reference sequence). The CDR3 runs 14 residues. CDR3 DNA: TGTGCCAGCAGCCTTGGACAGGGAGCCTACGAGCAGTACTTC. This translates into CASSLGQGAYEQYF.

The rearrangement links TRBV4-2 to TRBJ2-4, with 9 bases lining up with TRBD2. Germline assignment: CDR1 LGHNA and CDR2 YNFKEQ. This CDR3 comprises 15 residues. V lost 1 base, J lost 6 bases, and 4 bases stayed unmatched. The CDR3 bases are TGTGCCAGCAGCCAAGGGGGTAGCGGGAGAAACATTCAGTACTTC. Its translation is CASSQGGSGRNIQYF.

The count of this clone is one. The gene calls are TRBV30 and TRBJ2-7; the D is unclear. CDR3 length: 12 amino acids. Trimming stripped 3 bases from V and 3 bases from J, with 9 bases between. Germline CDR1 GTSNPN, CDR2 SVGIG (reference sequence). CDR3 amino acids: CAWRGSLYEQYF. Here the CDR3 DNA reads TGTGCCTGGAGGGGCAGTCTCTACGAGCAGTACTTC.

The V and J genes are TRBV7-9 and TRBJ2-7, with D perhaps TRBD1 (6 bases). Trimming removed 5 bases from V and 3 bases from J, with 20 bases in between. This CDR3 has 16 amino acids. Germline CDR1 reads SEHNR; CDR2 reads FQNEAQ (reference sequence). The CDR3, as DNA: TGTGCCAGCAGCCCGGAAACCAGGGGATCATACTACGAGCAGTACTTC. Translating gives CASSPETRGSYYEQYF.

The CDR3 spells CASSLVGVGYTF. The CDR3 bases are TGTGCCAGCAGTTTAGTCGGGGTCGGCTACACCTTC. The rearrangement uses TRBV12-3 or TRBV12-4 and TRBJ1-2; D is ambiguous. CDR3 length: 12 residues. V was cut by 1 base and J by 8 bases, with 8 bases left in between.

To note about this clone: An end of the junction does not agree with germline; a read error may underlie this. The J gene is TRBJ2-5, the V gene TRBV7-7, with D hard to call. This CDR3 is 13 amino acids long. Germline V gene lookup returns CDR1 SSHAT and CDR2 FNYEAQ (reference sequence). DNA of the CDR3: TGTGCTAGCAGTACCGGCTTACACGAGACCCAGTACTTC. It translates to CASSTGLHETQYF.

The chain carries TRBV9 and TRBJ1-2; unclear D gene. Germline CDR1 is SGDLS and CDR2 is YYNGEE. This CDR3 has 16 amino acids. Trimming removed 0 bases at V and 4 bases at J, with 16 bases between. The CDR3 bases are TGTGCCAGCAGCGTAGAGGAGGAATCCTGGGTCTATGGCTACACCTTC. Its protein is CASSVEEESWVYGYTF.

This sequence joins TRBV30 and TRBJ2-3, with D unclear. CDR1 is GTSNPN and CDR2 is SVGIG in the germline V gene (reference sequence). V shed 3 bases and J shed 6 bases, with 13 bases lying between them. The CDR3 totals 13 residues. CDR3 loop: CAWSPQTTDTQYF. CDR3 DNA: TGTGCCTGGAGCCCCCAAACCACCGATACGCAGTATTTT. The full variable domain, its missing parts supplied by reference TRBV30 and TRBJ2-3, is SQTIHQWPATLVQPVGSPLSLECTVEGTSNPNLYWYRQAAGRGLQLLFYSVGIGQISSEVPQNLSASRPQDRQFILSSKKLLLSDSGFYLCAWSPQTTDTQYFGPGTRLTVL.

This clone was observed a single time. The V and J genes are TRBV10-3 and TRBJ1-2; 10 nucleotides align to TRBD1. CDR1 and CDR2 (germline): ENHRY, SYGVKD. The CDR3 extends over 15 amino acids. With 2 bases clipped from V and 4 bases from J, the junction kept 4 bases outside the gene matches. The CDR3 loop reads CAISERDRGSYGYTF. The CDR3 DNA is TGTGCCATCAGTGAGAGGGACAGGGGAAGCTATGGCTACACCTTC.

The V gene is TRBV30, the J gene TRBJ2-1, with 9 bases identical to TRBD1. Germline values: CDR1 GTSNPN, CDR2 SVGIG (reference sequence). This CDR3 is built from 11 residues. V shed 5 bases and J 14 bases; nucleotides not matched to a gene: 7. CDR3: CAWGYRDREFF. As DNA, the CDR3 is TGTGCCTGGGGCTACCGGGACAGGGAGTTCTTC.

The CDR3 DNA sequence: TGTGCCAGCAGCGATCGACTAGCGGGGATTAGCACAGATACGCAGTATTTT. Encoded protein: CASSDRLAGISTDTQYF. This chain links TRBV7-8 with TRBJ2-3, with 11 bases fitting TRBD2. CDR1 is SGHVS and CDR2 is FQNEAQ in the germline V gene. The V and J ends lost 5 bases and 0 bases, in that order; junction bases with no gene match: 7. This CDR3 is built from 17 residues.

V gene TRBV25-1 combines with J gene TRBJ2-1, with 9 positions matching TRBD2. Germline V gives CDR1 MGHDK, CDR2 SYGVNS. Trimming cost V 3 bases and J 3 bases; bases outside gene matches: 3. The CDR3 runs 15 residues. The CDR3, as DNA: TGTGCCAGCAGTGACCCGACTAGCGGCTACAATGAGCAGTTCTTC. Its protein product is CASSDPTSGYNEQFF.

The rearrangement joins TRBV6-5 to TRBJ1-2; 7 bases align to TRBD1. Germline CDR1 MNHEY, CDR2 SVGAGI. The CDR3 loop spans 12 amino acids. V gave up 5 bases and J gave up 10 bases; unmatched junction bases: 7. The CDR3 reads CASSHGTEDYTF. The DNA for the CDR3 is TGTGCCAGCAGTCACGGGACAGAAGACTACACCTTC.

The J gene is TRBJ1-1, the V gene TRBV6-5; 7 bases match TRBD1. Germline lookup yields CDR1 MNHEY and CDR2 SVGAGI. The V gene end was trimmed by 6 bases and the J gene end by 7 bases; junction bases not matched to a gene: 5. CDR3 length: 12 residues. The CDR3 spells CASRPGQIEAFF. In DNA, the CDR3 is TGTGCCAGCAGACCGGGACAGATTGAAGCTTTCTTT.

The V and J genes are TRBV19 and TRBJ2-1; 8 bases match TRBD1. The CDR3 is made up of 15 amino acids. Germline V gene sequence: CDR1 LNHDA, CDR2 SQIVND (reference sequence). Trimming at V came to 4 bases and at J to 6 bases, leaving 8 bases not matched to a gene. CDR3 nucleotide sequence: TGTGCCAGTAGTAGAGAAGGACAGGGAGGCAATGAGCAGTTCTTC. Amino acid sequence: CASSREGQGGNEQFF.

In nucleotides, the CDR3 is TGTGCCACCAGGGGCATGAACACTGAAGCTTTCTTT. Translating gives CATRGMNTEAFF. The chain combines TRBV27 with TRBJ1-1; a possible D gene is TRBD1 (6 bases). Per germline, CDR1 MNHEY and CDR2 SMNVEV (reference sequence). The CDR3 extends over 12 amino acids. The V and J ends lost 10 bases and 0 bases respectively, with 9 bases between them.

The CDR3 spells CAIRGPSGYEQYF. The CDR3 DNA is TGTGCCATCAGGGGACCAAGCGGCTACGAGCAGTACTTC. This chain links TRBV10-3 with TRBJ2-7; D tentatively reads TRBD1 or TRBD2 (5 bases each). This CDR3 is built from 13 residues. V gave up 6 bases and J gave up 3 bases, with 12 bases separating them. CDR1 and CDR2 (germline): ENHRY, SYGVKD.

J is TRBJ2-7 and V is TRBV6-5; TRBD1 aligns across 9 bases. Looked up from germline, CDR1 is MNHEY and CDR2 is SVGAGI. The length of the CDR3 is 14 residues. J was trimmed by 5 bases and V by 2 bases; bases with no gene match: 4. The CDR3 protein is CASSYRGQGHEQYF. CDR3 in DNA: TGTGCCAGCAGTTACCGGGGACAGGGCCACGAGCAGTACTTC.

This clone was observed a single time. The rearrangement joins TRBV7-3 to TRBJ1-2, with 7 bases identical to TRBD1. Unmatched junction bases numbered 15, after V lost 5 bases and J lost 6 bases. This CDR3 spans 16 amino acids. The germline CDR1 and CDR2 sequences are SGHTA and FQGTGA. The DNA for the CDR3 is TGTGCCAGCAGCCCCTATGAGGTCTCAGGGGGAGATGGCTACACCTTC. The encoded protein is CASSPYEVSGGDGYTF.

The sample holds one count of this clone. The V and J genes are TRBV5-4 and TRBJ2-1, with 8 bases lining up with TRBD2. Germline values: CDR1 SGHNT, CDR2 YYREEE (reference sequence). CDR3 length equals 16 residues. The junction had 12 bases not matched to a gene; V was cut back by 4 bases and J by 6 bases. CDR3 amino acids: CASSRAGGGGVNEQFF. CDR3 bases: TGTGCCAGCAGCCGTGCGGGGGGCGGGGGAGTCAATGAGCAGTTCTTC.

This chain uses TRBV7-9 with TRBJ1-1; unclear D gene. The CDR3 consists of 12 residues. Trimming stripped 2 bases from V and 4 bases from J, with 5 bases between. Germline CDR1 is SEHNR and CDR2 is FQNEAQ (reference sequence). The CDR3 DNA sequence: TGTGCCAGCAGCTTATTACCCACTGAAGCTTTCTTT. Translated: CASSLLPTEAFF.

This rearrangement joins TRBV3-1 (or the pseudogene TRBV3-2) to TRBJ1-2, with 8 bases aligning to TRBD1. Germline V lookup: CDR1 LGHDT, CDR2 YNNKEL (reference sequence). V lost 4 bases, J lost 7 bases, and 8 bases stayed unmatched. This CDR3 has 14 amino acids. CDR3 in DNA: TGTGCCAGCAGCCGCCGGACAGGGTACTCTGGCTACACCTTC. Protein: CASSRRTGYSGYTF.

This rearrangement joins TRBV19 to TRBJ1-2; TRBD1 might be the D (5 bases). The V end lost 6 bases, the J end lost 8 bases, and 10 bases lay between the germline ends. CDR1 and CDR2 (germline): LNHDA, SQIVND (reference sequence). This CDR3 is 11 amino acids long. CDR3 protein: CASSQGRGYTF. The CDR3 DNA is TGTGCCAGTAGCCAGGGACGGGGCTACACCTTC.

The chain couples TRBV30 to TRBJ1-1; D may be TRBD1 (5 bases). Germline assignment: CDR1 GTSNPN and CDR2 SVGIG (reference sequence). This CDR3 is 12 amino acids long. Trimming stripped 3 bases from V and 1 base from J, with 6 bases between. The CDR3 here is CAWRQANTEAFF. The DNA of the CDR3 is TGTGCCTGGAGACAGGCGAACACTGAAGCTTTCTTT.

V and J are TRBV10-3 and TRBJ2-7, with D perhaps being TRBD1 or TRBD2 (5 bases each). This CDR3 comprises 14 residues. V lost 8 bases to trimming and J lost 2 bases, with 16 bases between them. Looked up from germline, CDR1 is ENHRY and CDR2 is SYGVKD. The CDR3 DNA is TGTGCCATCGGTCACCAGACGGGACCCTACGAGCAGTACTTC. This gives the protein CAIGHQTGPYEQYF.

The chain recombines TRBV27 with TRBJ2-1, with 8 positions matching TRBD2. Germline CDR1 is MNHEY and CDR2 is SMNVEV (reference sequence). The CDR3 consists of 15 residues. The V segment lost 6 bases and the J segment 7 bases; nucleotides outside the gene matches: 11. CDR3 protein: CASSPLGLGRNEQFF. DNA of the CDR3: TGTGCCAGCAGCCCCCTGGGACTAGGCCGGAATGAGCAGTTCTTC.

This clone was detected once. The chain carries TRBV6-5 and TRBJ2-2; D not resolved. Trimming cost V 5 bases and J 2 bases, with 3 bases left between them. There are 12 residues in the CDR3. In germline, CDR1 is MNHEY, CDR2 SVGAGI. This CDR3 is CASSPNTGELFF. In nucleotides, the CDR3 is TGTGCCAGCAGTCCCAACACCGGGGAGCTGTTTTTT.

The V and J genes are TRBV7-9 and TRBJ2-7; TRBD1 matches 8 bases. The V and J ends lost 5 bases and 4 bases, in that order; junction bases with no gene match: 10. The CDR3 has 15 residues. The germline V gene has CDR1 SEHNR and CDR2 FQNEAQ (reference sequence). In DNA, the CDR3 is TGTGCCAGCAGCCCACGGGACAGGCCAATTTACGAGCAGTACTTC. Translating it yields CASSPRDRPIYEQYF.

As DNA, the CDR3 is TGTGCCAGCAGTTACTCAGACTCCTTGAAGGCTTTCTTT. This gives the protein CASSYSDSLKAFF. This chain joins TRBV6-2 or TRBV6-3 and TRBJ1-1, with D uncertain. The CDR3 is 13 amino acids. Germline assignment: CDR1 MNHEY and CDR2 SVGEGT. V lost 0 bases and J 11 bases, leaving 13 bases between the germline ends.